Listed below are T cell receptor beta chains from one sample, sequenced in a study of stem cell transplantation in POMP-related autoinflammatory disease. Here immunoSEQ multiplex PCR was the method, and the copy in TCRdb shows in-frame clones only, minus some. The sample includes around 5,000 clones, about 92% seen only once; the top ten take around 2.5%. The sample here was CD8+ T cells from PBMCs, taken after stem cell transplantation. The receptor source for this set is a human patient with POMP-related autoinflammation and immune dysregulation (PRAID). Some of these T cells may belong to the graft donor. Each CDR3 is given with its conserved first and last residue. D genes are given only for firm matches. Clone size appears in some rows only: once, few, many, or a class for an expanded clone.

J: TRBJ2-7; D: NA; V: TRBV7-9; size: NA; DNA: TGTGCCAGCAGCTCCCGGACCTACGAGCAGTACTTC; CDR3: CASSSRTYEQYF
J: TRBJ2-1; D: NA; V: TRBV19; size: NA; DNA: TGTGCCAGTAGTATAGCCTCTGGGGGTGAGCAGTTCTTC; CDR3: CASSIASGGEQFF
J: TRBJ1-1; D: NA; V: TRBV5-4; size: once; DNA: TGTGCCAGCAGCTCGGGCGGCACCCCGGGAGCTTTCTTT; CDR3: CASSSGGTPGAFF
J: TRBJ1-1; D: NA; V: TRBV7-9; size: NA; DNA: TGTGCCAGCACCCCGACGGGGTACACTGAAGCTTTCTTT; CDR3: CASTPTGYTEAFF
J: TRBJ1-1; D: NA; V: TRBV6-5; size: NA; DNA: TGTGCCAGCACCCCGGGGCCTTTTGAAGCTTTCTTT; CDR3: CASTPGPFEAFF
J: TRBJ2-6; D: TRBD1; V: TRBV27; size: NA; DNA: TGTGCCAGCAGTACGCTCTCACCGGGACAGGGTTTCTCTGGGGCCAACGTCCTGACTTTC; CDR3: CASSTLSPGQGFSGANVLTF
J: TRBJ2-7; D: NA; V: TRBV7-2; size: NA; DNA: TGTGCCAGCAGCGAGTGGGTTGTTTCCTACGAGCAGTACTTC; CDR3: CASSEWVVSYEQYF
J: TRBJ2-5; D: TRBD1; V: TRBV7-9; size: NA; DNA: TGTGCCAGCAGCCCCCAGACAGGGTTTCAAGAGACCCAGTACTTC; CDR3: CASSPQTGFQETQYF
J: TRBJ1-5; D: TRBD1; V: TRBV28; size: NA; DNA: TGTGCCAGCAGTTTCCCCTTCGGACAGGAGAATCAGCCCCAGCATTTT; CDR3: CASSFPFGQENQPQHF
J: TRBJ2-5; D: TRBD2; V: TRBV7-9; size: large; DNA: TGTGCCAGCAGCTCGGGACTAGCGGGATCCTGGCAAGAGACCCAGTACTTC; CDR3: CASSSGLAGSWQETQYF
J: TRBJ2-7; D: NA; V: TRBV12-3/TRBV12-4; size: NA; DNA: TGTGCCAGCACGGCAGGGTACCCCGAGCAGTACTTC; CDR3: CASTAGYPEQYF
J: TRBJ2-1; D: NA; V: TRBV12-3/TRBV12-4; size: NA; DNA: TGTGCCAGCAGTTTACCCCCACCCGATGAGCAGTTCTTC; CDR3: CASSLPPPDEQFF
J: TRBJ2-7; D: NA; V: TRBV30; size: NA; DNA: TGTGCCTGGAGTGTAGGGCGGGCCTACGAGCAGTACTTC; CDR3: CAWSVGRAYEQYF
J: TRBJ2-7; D: NA; V: TRBV11-2; size: large; DNA: TGTGCCAGCAGCTTAATAGGACAGAGCTACGAGCAGTACTTC; CDR3: CASSLIGQSYEQYF
J: TRBJ2-1; D: TRBD2; V: TRBV24-1; size: once; DNA: TGTGCCACGGGCGTTTTAGCGGGAGGACTCAATGAGCAGTTCTTC; CDR3: CATGVLAGGLNEQFF
J: TRBJ2-5; D: NA; V: TRBV5-1; size: NA; DNA: TGCGCCAGCAGTCTATGGCAGGGAAGTCAAGAGACCCAGTACTTC; CDR3: CASSLWQGSQETQYF
J: TRBJ1-2; D: NA; V: TRBV30; size: NA; DNA: TGTGCCTGGAGTCAAACCTATGGCTACACCTTC; CDR3: CAWSQTYGYTF
J: TRBJ2-1; D: NA; V: TRBV7-2; size: NA; DNA: TGTGCCAGCAGGCCTACCAGGGGAGCCAATGAGCAGTTCTTC; CDR3: CASRPTRGANEQFF
J: TRBJ1-5; D: NA; V: TRBV30; size: NA; DNA: TGTGCCTGGAGTGTTGGCATCACAAATCAGCCCCAGCATTTT; CDR3: CAWSVGITNQPQHF
J: TRBJ1-5; D: NA; V: TRBV28; size: NA; DNA: TGTGCCAGCAGTTTACCTAGAGGTAGCAATCAGCCCCAGCATTTT; CDR3: CASSLPRGSNQPQHF
J: TRBJ2-5; D: TRBD2; V: TRBV7-9; size: NA; DNA: TGTGCCAGCAGCTTAGCCTCGGCTAGCGGGAGACAAGAGACCCAGTACTTC; CDR3: CASSLASASGRQETQYF